The 7 T cell receptor beta chains in this list originate from one sample, sequenced in a study of shared clonotypes between healthy human individuals. TCRdb keeps only in-frame clones here, not all; method: immunoSEQ multiplex PCR. The sample contains 800,000 to 1,200,000 clones, roughly 74% of which appear only once. Sequencing used memory CD4+ T cells from PBMCs. This sample's subset: CD45RA-negative fraction. The receptor set was obtained from a man aged 18 to 29 in good health. Some clones in this sample may be carry-over from other donors' samples.

V and J are TRBV28 and TRBJ1-1, with a weak D call TRBD1 (5 bases). The V and J ends lost 4 bases and 2 bases respectively, with 20 bases between them. CDR3 size: 17 residues. The V gene's germline CDR1 is MDHEN and CDR2 SYDVKM. The CDR3 sequence is CASSSPGAPSGNTEAFF. The CDR3 DNA follows: TGTGCCAGCAGTTCCCCCGGGGCCCCCTCTGGAAACACTGAAGCTTTCTTT.

The CDR3 coding sequence is TGTGCCAGCAGCTTAAGGGACCAAGAAAAACTGTTTTTT. Its protein is CASSLRDQEKLFF. The chain links TRBV7-2 to TRBJ1-4, with D tentatively TRBD1 (5 bases). Germline assignment: CDR1 SGHTA and CDR2 FQGNSA. Trimming shortened V by 2 bases and J by 8 bases, and 9 bases separated the two germline ends. This CDR3 contains 13 residues.

With regard to this clone: A much larger clonotype is one base distant, so this may be a read error. Other DNA variants within this sample encode the same CDR3. The V and J genes are TRBV19 and TRBJ1-5, with 9 nucleotides matching TRBD1. Per germline, CDR1 LNHDA and CDR2 SQIVND (reference sequence). There are 13 residues in the CDR3. Trimming cost V 6 bases and J 4 bases; bases outside gene matches: 1. This CDR3 reads CASRGTGNQPQHF. CDR3 DNA sequence: TGTGCCAGTAGGGGGACAGGGAATCAGCCCCAGCATTTT.

CDR3 sequence reads: CASISGRLSYNEQFF. The CDR3 bases are TGTGCCAGCATTAGCGGGAGGCTCTCCTACAATGAGCAGTTCTTC. This chain joins TRBV28 and TRBJ2-1; 10 positions agree with TRBD2. Germline V CDR1 and CDR2: MDHEN, SYDVKM. The CDR3 runs to 15 residues. J gave up 0 bases and V 7 bases, and 3 bases lay outside the gene matches. The complete variable domain, with remaining parts taken from reference TRBV28 and TRBJ2-1, reads DVKVTQSSRYLVKRTGEKVFLECVQDMDHENMFWYRQDPGLGLRLIYFSYDVKMKEKGDIPEGYSVSREKKERFSLILESASTNQTSMYLCASISGRLSYNEQFFGPGTRLTVL.

In this sample, this clone turned up once. The J gene is TRBJ2-1, the V gene TRBV23-1; D ambiguous. TRBV23-1 is known as an ORF, though its function is uncertain. This CDR3 comprises 13 residues. Trimming removed 5 bases at V and 4 bases at J, with 9 bases between. CDR3 in DNA: TGCGCCAGCAGTATGAATCCTTACAATGAGCAGTTCTTC. Translation: CASSMNPYNEQFF.

The chain has TRBV18 and TRBJ1-1; possibly TRBD1 for D (6 bases). This CDR3 contains 17 residues. V was shortened by 1 base and J by 1 base, with 16 bases between the two germline ends. Germline V gene lookup returns CDR1 KGHSH and CDR2 LQKENI. Here the CDR3 reads CASSPRWVGTTNTEAFF. As DNA, the CDR3 is TGTGCCAGCTCACCACGCTGGGTCGGGACAACGAACACTGAAGCTTTCTTT. Looking up the rest from reference TRBV18 and TRBJ1-1 gives the full variable domain: NAGVMQNPRHLVRRRGQEARLRCSPMKGHSHVYWYRQLPEEGLKFMVYLQKENIIDESGMPKERFSAEFPKEGPSILRIQQVVRGDSAAYFCASSPRWVGTTNTEAFFGQGTRLTVV.

J is TRBJ1-2 and V is TRBV5-6; maybe TRBD1 (6 bases). Germline V gives CDR1 SGHDT, CDR2 YYEEEE. CDR3 length: 14 amino acids. The V end was cut by 0 bases, the J end by 3 bases, with 9 bases between. As DNA, the CDR3 is TGTGCCAGCAGCTTGGAGAGGGGGTACTATGGCTACACCTTC. Its translation: CASSLERGYYGYTF.